Each of the 16 T cell receptor beta chains below was sequenced from the same sample in a study of identical twins. TCRdb analysed the 5' RACE reads with MiXCR anew, one entry per CDR3 protein. This sample has hundreds of thousands of distinct CDR3 sequences, with 5.5% to 6.5% found just once. Input material: naive T cells sorted from blood. The source of these receptors is a man aged 18 to 29 in good health.

The chain employs TRBV27 and TRBJ1-4; weak D call: TRBD1 (5 bases). The CDR3 has 16 residues. Deletions cut 1 base from V and 9 bases from J, with 18 bases between. The V gene's germline CDR1 is MNHEY and CDR2 SMNVEV (reference sequence). The CDR3 spells CASSLWAGTGLQKLFF. The CDR3 coding sequence is TGTGCCAGCAGTTTATGGGCCGGGACTGGTCTCCAAAAACTGTTTTTT.

This sequence joins TRBV12-3 or TRBV12-4 and TRBJ2-4; D may correspond to TRBD1 or TRBD2 (6 bases each). V was trimmed by 7 bases and J by 5 bases, leaving 18 bases between them. The CDR3 extends over 15 amino acids. The DNA of the CDR3 is TGTGCCAGCAACAAAGGGGGACTGGGGGAAAACATTCAGTACTTC. Amino acid sequence: CASNKGGLGENIQYF.

This clonotype has more than one count but fewer than ten. V is TRBV27 and J is TRBJ1-5; TRBD1 matches at 7 bases. The trim removed 6 bases at V and 0 bases at J, leaving 14 bases unmatched. This CDR3 contains 18 residues. Germline values: CDR1 MNHEY, CDR2 SMNVEV (reference sequence). For the CDR3, the DNA is TGTGCCAGCAGGTCCGGGACAGCAATTTCTCATAGCAATCAGCCCCAGCATTTT. It codes for CASRSGTAISHSNQPQHF.

This clonotype was seen at least ten times. The chain carries TRBV20-1 and TRBJ2-5, with 10 bases fitting TRBD2. V gave up 6 bases and J gave up 11 bases; unmatched junction bases: 15. The germline CDR1 and CDR2 sequences are DFQATT and SNEGSKA (reference sequence). The CDR3 extends over 14 amino acids. The CDR3 nucleotides read TGCAGTGCCGTCTTGGGTGGACTAGCGGCCCTTCAGTACTTC. Translating gives CSAVLGGLAALQYF.

Remarks on this clonotype: A read error may be the cause here, since a much bigger clone is one base away. The chain links TRBV5-1 to TRBJ2-3; no firm D call. Germline CDR1 SGHRS, CDR2 YFSETQ. Between the trimmed V and J ends, which lost 1 base and 2 bases, there was a span of 11 bases. This CDR3 comprises 15 residues. The CDR3 DNA reads as TGCGCCAGCAGCTTGTCCGAGCAGAACACAGATACGCAGTATTTT. Amino acid sequence: CASSLSEQNTDTQYF.

In this sample, this clonotype turned up a few times. This chain connects TRBV7-9 to TRBJ2-5; D possibly matches TRBD1 or TRBD2 (5 bases each). This CDR3 is 15 amino acids long. CDR1 and CDR2 (germline): SEHNR, FQNEAQ (reference sequence). Trimming left V 2 bases short and J 5 bases short, with 15 bases between. The CDR3 coding sequence is TGTGCCAGCAGCTTATACCGGAGAGGGGTCGAGACCCAGTACTTC. Amino acid sequence: CASSLYRRGVETQYF.

This clonotype was picked up many times. V and J are TRBV15 and TRBJ1-2; tentative D call: TRBD1 (5 bases). CDR3 size: 12 residues. Trimming left V 0 bases short and J 14 bases short, with 13 bases between. Germline values: CDR1 LNHNV, CDR2 YYDKDF (reference sequence). CDR3 amino acids: CATSRDGGSRTF. The CDR3 bases are TGTGCCACCAGCAGAGATGGGGGGTCTAGGACCTTC.

This clonotype was found many times. This sequence joins TRBV18 and TRBJ1-1; maybe TRBD1 (6 bases). The CDR3 totals 19 residues. CDR1 and CDR2 from the germline V gene are KGHSH and LQKENI. The V end was cut by 4 bases, the J end by 1 base, with 25 bases between. The CDR3 loop is CASSQQGPTAAIQNTEAFF. The CDR3 nucleotides read TGTGCCAGCTCACAACAGGGACCCACCGCCGCCATTCAGAACACTGAAGCTTTCTTT.

This clonotype was detected many times. This chain uses TRBV6-5 with TRBJ2-1, with D perhaps TRBD1 (6 bases). The CDR3 extends over 19 amino acids. The V gene lost 0 bases and the J gene lost 12 bases, with 30 bases spanning the gap. Germline CDR1 and CDR2: MNHEY and SVGAGI. The CDR3 spells CASSYSSAGTSTSHHGQFF. The CDR3 bases are TGTGCCAGCAGTTACTCGTCCGCTGGGACATCAACATCACACCATGGGCAGTTCTTC.

This clonotype has a count of ten or more. This chain connects TRBV20-1 to TRBJ2-5; D possibly corresponds to TRBD2 (5 bases). The CDR3 extends over 11 amino acids. CDR1 and CDR2 from the germline V gene are DFQATT and SNEGSKA (reference sequence). V lost 6 bases, J lost 5 bases, and 10 bases lay in between. The CDR3 reads CSAGVKETQYF. CDR3 DNA sequence: TGCAGTGCGGGAGTTAAGGAGACCCAGTACTTC.

This clonotype was counted between two and nine times. J is TRBJ2-7 and V is TRBV11-2, with 8 bases identical to TRBD2. The CDR3 contains 18 residues. V was pared by 5 bases and J by 3 bases, with 18 bases of the junction left unmatched. Looked up from germline, CDR1 is SGHAT and CDR2 is FQNNGV. DNA for the CDR3: TGTGCCAGCAGCACACACGGGGTGGTGGAGACTAGCGACTACGAGCAGTACTTC. Residues: CASSTHGVVETSDYEQYF.

This clonotype was seen more than once but under ten times. The chain is built from TRBV30 and TRBJ2-6, with TRBD2 as a possible D gene (5 bases). Trimming shortened V by 3 bases and J by 0 bases, and 12 bases separated the two germline ends. Germline CDR1 reads GTSNPN; CDR2 reads SVGIG (reference sequence). The CDR3 extends over 16 amino acids. The CDR3 DNA sequence: TGTGCCTGGAGAAGAGGGCTTTTCTCTGGGGCCAACGTCCTGACTTTC. It codes for CAWRRGLFSGANVLTF.

The rearrangement uses TRBV11-2 and TRBJ2-1; TRBD2 matches 10 bases. With 2 bases clipped from V and 5 bases from J, the junction kept 12 bases outside the gene matches. CDR1 SGHAT and CDR2 FQNNGV come from the germline V gene. The CDR3 contains 18 residues. The CDR3 here is CASSLLQREGLGDNEQFF. The CDR3 DNA sequence: TGTGCCAGCAGCTTATTACAGCGGGAGGGCCTAGGGGACAATGAGCAGTTCTTC.

This clonotype was counted many times. The chain couples TRBV20-1 to TRBJ1-4; 7 bases align to TRBD1. Trimming took 5 bases from V and 10 from J; bases not matched to a gene: 10. This CDR3 region has 13 residues. Germline V gene data show CDR1 as DFQATT and CDR2 as SNEGSKA (reference sequence). This CDR3 is CSAPSGQSGKLFF. CDR3 DNA: TGCAGTGCTCCCTCGGGACAGTCCGGAAAACTGTTTTTT.

A note on this clonotype: No conserved phenylalanine or tryptophan is present at the end of the CDR3, so a read error is the likely explanation. This rearrangement joins TRBV29-1 to TRBJ2-3; D unresolved. The CDR3 has 13 residues. Germline V gene sequence: CDR1 SQVTM, CDR2 ANQGSEA. CDR3 sequence reads: CSVEGLVTDMQYI. In DNA, the CDR3 is TGCAGCGTTGAGGGGTTAGTCACAGATATGCAGTATATT.

This clonotype was seen many times. V is TRBV12-3 or TRBV12-4 and J is TRBJ2-7; the D gene is possibly TRBD2 (6 bases). V dropped 4 bases and J dropped 3 bases, with 13 bases sitting between them. CDR3 length: 14 amino acids. The CDR3 reads CASSSTGAVYEQYF. CDR3 DNA: TGTGCCAGCAGTTCTACGGGAGCGGTCTACGAGCAGTACTTC.